The entry below describes one T cell receptor beta chain. No antigen is known for it. Time point specified: 10-day in vitro stimulation with candidate neoantigen peptide 5. The sample belongs to a study of PD-1 blockade in mismatch repair-deficient tumors. Generated by immunoSEQ multiplex PCR, the TCRdb table keeps only in-frame clones and is missing some. This table holds approximately 15,000 clones, under 90% found once. Material: cells cultured in vitro, obtained from a patient treated with pembrolizumab. This receptor was identified in an adult with mismatch repair-deficient cancer.

The chain's CDR3 is CASRDNTGELFF. CDR3 DNA: TGTGCCAGCAGGGACAACACCGGGGAGCTGTTTTTT. The gene calls are TRBV28 and TRBJ2-2; unclear D gene. V was clipped by 6 bases and J by 2 bases, with 4 bases between them. The CDR3 is made up of 12 amino acids. CDR1 and CDR2 (germline): MDHEN, SYDVKM.